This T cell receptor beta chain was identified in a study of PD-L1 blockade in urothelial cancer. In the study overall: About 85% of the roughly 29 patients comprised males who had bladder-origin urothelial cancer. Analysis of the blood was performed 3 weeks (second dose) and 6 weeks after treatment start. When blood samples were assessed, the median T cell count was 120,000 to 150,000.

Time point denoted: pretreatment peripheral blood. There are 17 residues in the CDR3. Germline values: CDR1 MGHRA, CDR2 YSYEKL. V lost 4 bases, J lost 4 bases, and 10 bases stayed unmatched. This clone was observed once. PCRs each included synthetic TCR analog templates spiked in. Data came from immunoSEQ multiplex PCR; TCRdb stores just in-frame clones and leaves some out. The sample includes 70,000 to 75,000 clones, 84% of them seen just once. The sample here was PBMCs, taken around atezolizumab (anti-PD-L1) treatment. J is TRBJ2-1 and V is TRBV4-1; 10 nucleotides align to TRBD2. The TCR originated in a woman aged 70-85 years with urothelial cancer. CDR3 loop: CASSLPPGTSEYNEQFF. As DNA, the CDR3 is TGCGCCAGCAGCCTACCCCCCGGGACTAGCGAGTACAATGAGCAGTTCTTC.